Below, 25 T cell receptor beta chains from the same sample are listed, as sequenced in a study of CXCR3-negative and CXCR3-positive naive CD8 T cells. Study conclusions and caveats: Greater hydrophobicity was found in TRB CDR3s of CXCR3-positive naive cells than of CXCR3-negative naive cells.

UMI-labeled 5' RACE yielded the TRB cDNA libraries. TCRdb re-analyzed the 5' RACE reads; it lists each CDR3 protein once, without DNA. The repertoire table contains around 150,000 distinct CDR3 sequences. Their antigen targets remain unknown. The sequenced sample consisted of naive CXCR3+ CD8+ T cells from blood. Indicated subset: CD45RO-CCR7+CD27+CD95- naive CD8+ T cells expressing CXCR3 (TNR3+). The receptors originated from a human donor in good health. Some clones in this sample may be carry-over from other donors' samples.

The CDR3 here is CASSQPGLTYEQYF. The chain employs TRBV7-9 and TRBJ2-7; the D gene TCRdb calls, TRBD2, cannot be checked with no DNA. Germline V gene data show CDR1 as SEHNR and CDR2 as FQNEAQ (reference sequence). The CDR3 contains 14 residues.

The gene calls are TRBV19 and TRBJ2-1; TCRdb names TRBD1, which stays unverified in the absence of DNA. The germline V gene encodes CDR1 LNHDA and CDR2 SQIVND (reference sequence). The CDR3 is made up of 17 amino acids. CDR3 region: CASSINIGITGDNEQFF.

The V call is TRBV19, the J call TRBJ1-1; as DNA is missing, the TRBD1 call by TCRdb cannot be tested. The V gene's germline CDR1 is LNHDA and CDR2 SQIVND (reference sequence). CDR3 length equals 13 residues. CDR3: CASSMGDGTEAFF.

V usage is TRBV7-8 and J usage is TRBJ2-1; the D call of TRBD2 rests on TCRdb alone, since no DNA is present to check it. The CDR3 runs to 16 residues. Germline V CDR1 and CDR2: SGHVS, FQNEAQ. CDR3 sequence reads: CASSSPTSGRPPEQFF.

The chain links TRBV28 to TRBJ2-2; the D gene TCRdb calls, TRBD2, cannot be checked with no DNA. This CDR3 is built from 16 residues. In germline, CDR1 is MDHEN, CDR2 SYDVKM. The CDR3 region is CASSPGLAGETGELLF.

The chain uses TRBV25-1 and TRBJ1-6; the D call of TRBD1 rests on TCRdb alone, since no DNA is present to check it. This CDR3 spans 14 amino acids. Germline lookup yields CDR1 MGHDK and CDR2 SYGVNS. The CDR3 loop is CASSAAQGGSPLHF.

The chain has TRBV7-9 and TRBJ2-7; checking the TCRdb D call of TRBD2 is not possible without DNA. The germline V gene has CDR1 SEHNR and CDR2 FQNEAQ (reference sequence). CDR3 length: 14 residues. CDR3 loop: CASSLVGIAVEQYF.

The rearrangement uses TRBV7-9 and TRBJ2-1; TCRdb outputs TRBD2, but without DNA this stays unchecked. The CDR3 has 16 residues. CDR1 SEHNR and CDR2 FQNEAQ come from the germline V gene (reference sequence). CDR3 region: CASSPLPGLPNNEQFF.

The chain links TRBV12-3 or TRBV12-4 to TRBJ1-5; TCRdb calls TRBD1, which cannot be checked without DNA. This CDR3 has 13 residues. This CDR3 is CASSLHGGGPQHF.

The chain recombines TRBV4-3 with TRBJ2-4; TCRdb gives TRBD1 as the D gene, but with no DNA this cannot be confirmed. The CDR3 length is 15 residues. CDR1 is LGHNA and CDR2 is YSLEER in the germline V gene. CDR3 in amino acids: CASSHGTGRENIQYF.

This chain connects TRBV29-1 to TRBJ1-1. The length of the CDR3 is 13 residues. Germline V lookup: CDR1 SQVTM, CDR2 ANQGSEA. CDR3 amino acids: CSVGEYLRTEAFF.

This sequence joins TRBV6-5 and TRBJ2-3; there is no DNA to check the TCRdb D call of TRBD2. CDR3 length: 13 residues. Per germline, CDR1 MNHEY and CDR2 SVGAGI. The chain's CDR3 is CASSALHADTQYF.

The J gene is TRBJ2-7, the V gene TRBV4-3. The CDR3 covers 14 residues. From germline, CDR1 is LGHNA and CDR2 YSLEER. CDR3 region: CASSQGRQTYEQYF.

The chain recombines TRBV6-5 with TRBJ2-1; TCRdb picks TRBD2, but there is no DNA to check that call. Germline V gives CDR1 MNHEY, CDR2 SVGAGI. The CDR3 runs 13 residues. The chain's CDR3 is CASSYSQAGEQFF.

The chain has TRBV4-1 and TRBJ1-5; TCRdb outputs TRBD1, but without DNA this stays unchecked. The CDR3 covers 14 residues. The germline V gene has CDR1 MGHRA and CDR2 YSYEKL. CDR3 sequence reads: CASSQLGGPEPQHF.

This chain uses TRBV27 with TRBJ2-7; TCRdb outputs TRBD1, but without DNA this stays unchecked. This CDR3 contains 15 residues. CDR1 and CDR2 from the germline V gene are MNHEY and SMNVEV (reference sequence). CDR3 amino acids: CASSAPGQGFHEQYF.

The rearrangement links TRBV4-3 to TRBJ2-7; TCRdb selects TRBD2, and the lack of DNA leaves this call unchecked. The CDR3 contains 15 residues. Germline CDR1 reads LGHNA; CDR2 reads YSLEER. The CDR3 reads CASSQSGTSGYEQYF.

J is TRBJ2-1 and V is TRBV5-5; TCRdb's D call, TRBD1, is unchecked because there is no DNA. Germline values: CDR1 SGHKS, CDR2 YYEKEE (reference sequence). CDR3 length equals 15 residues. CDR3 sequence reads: CASSWWDGPYNEQFF.

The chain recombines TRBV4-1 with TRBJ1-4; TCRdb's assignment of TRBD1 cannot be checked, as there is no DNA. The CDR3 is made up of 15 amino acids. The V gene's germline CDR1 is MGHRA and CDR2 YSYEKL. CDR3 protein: CASSQEGTPNEKLFF.

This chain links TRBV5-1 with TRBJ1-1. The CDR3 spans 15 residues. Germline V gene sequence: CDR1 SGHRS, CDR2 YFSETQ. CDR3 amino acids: CASSLVGGENTEAFF.

The CDR3 region is CASEGQQETQYF. This sequence joins TRBV7-6 and TRBJ2-5; TCRdb names TRBD1, which stays unverified in the absence of DNA. The CDR3 sequence is 12 residues long. Per the germline V gene, CDR1 is SGHVS and CDR2 is FNYEAQ.

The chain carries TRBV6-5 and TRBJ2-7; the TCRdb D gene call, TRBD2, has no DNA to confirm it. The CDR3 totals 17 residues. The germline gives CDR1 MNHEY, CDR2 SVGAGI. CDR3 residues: CASSYSRVAGVSWEQYF.

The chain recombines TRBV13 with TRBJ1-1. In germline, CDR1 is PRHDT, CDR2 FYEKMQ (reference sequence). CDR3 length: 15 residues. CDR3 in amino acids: CASSLGLQPNTEAFF.

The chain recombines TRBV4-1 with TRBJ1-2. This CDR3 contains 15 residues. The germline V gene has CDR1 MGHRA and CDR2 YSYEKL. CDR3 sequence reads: CASSQEVGVNYGYTF.

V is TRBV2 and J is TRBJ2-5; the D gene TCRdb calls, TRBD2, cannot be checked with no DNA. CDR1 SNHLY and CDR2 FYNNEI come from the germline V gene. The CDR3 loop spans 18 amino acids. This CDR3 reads CASNPGTSWRASQETQYF.